Presented here are 25 T cell receptor beta chains from one specimen sequenced in a study of cytomegalovirus exposure and HLA in healthy donors. A multiplex PCR was run with 60 Vbeta primers and 13 Jbeta primers. Profiled with immunoSEQ multiplex PCR; TCRdb holds only in-frame clones, not every one. The sample lists 150,000 to 200,000 clones; around 77% were seen once. Sequences were obtained from PBMCs. The origin of the receptors is a man between 60 and 75 years old in good health and CMV-seronegative.

The chain employs TRBV6-1 and TRBJ1-2, with TRBD1 as a possible D gene (6 bases). The ends were cut back, 6 bases at V and 4 bases at J, with 15 bases in the middle. The CDR3 runs 14 residues. Germline V CDR1 and CDR2: MNHNS, SASEGT. The CDR3 sequence: CASRDRSFGYGYTF. CDR3 DNA sequence: TGTGCCAGCAGAGACAGGTCCTTTGGCTATGGCTACACCTTC.

The genes are TRBV5-6 and TRBJ2-1; unclear D gene. There are 12 residues in the CDR3. CDR1 and CDR2 (germline): SGHDT, YYEEEE. Trimming stripped 2 bases from V and 7 bases from J, with 7 bases between. CDR3 coding DNA: TGTGCCAGCAGCTTTCCTAGGAATGAGCAGTTCTTC. It encodes CASSFPRNEQFF.

The chain recombines TRBV6-5 with TRBJ1-2; the D is unclear. Trimming pared 6 bases from V and 4 bases from J, leaving 9 bases between. The CDR3 is made up of 12 amino acids. CDR1 MNHEY and CDR2 SVGAGI come from the germline V gene. For the CDR3, the DNA is TGTGCCAGCAGGGTTTCGGGCTATGGCTACACCTTC. Protein product: CASRVSGYGYTF.

The V call is TRBV20-1, the J call TRBJ2-1; D is perhaps TRBD2 (5 bases). V was cut by 6 bases and J by 8 bases, with 11 bases left in between. The CDR3 spans 11 residues. Germline CDR1 and CDR2: DFQATT and SNEGSKA (reference sequence). CDR3 sequence: CSAPGVHEQFF. The CDR3 DNA sequence: TGCAGTGCCCCCGGGGTACATGAGCAGTTCTTC.

The sample holds a few counts of this clone. The rearrangement joins TRBV5-4 to TRBJ1-5, with TRBD1 matching over 7 bases. Trimming took 4 bases from V and 3 from J; bases not matched to a gene: 7. The CDR3 has 15 residues. Germline V gives CDR1 SGHNT, CDR2 YYREEE (reference sequence). The CDR3 reads CASSTGTEVNQPQHF. CDR3 nucleotide sequence: TGTGCCAGCAGCACCGGGACAGAAGTCAATCAGCCCCAGCATTTT.

The chain couples TRBV27 to TRBJ2-7; D is undetermined. The germline CDR1 and CDR2 sequences are MNHEY and SMNVEV (reference sequence). This CDR3 contains 13 residues. Trimming took 4 bases from V and 4 from J, leaving 11 bases between them. CDR3: CASSYAKRYEQYF. The DNA of the CDR3 is TGTGCCAGCAGTTACGCCAAGAGGTACGAGCAGTACTTC.

The genes are TRBV9 and TRBJ2-1; 9 nucleotides agree with TRBD2. CDR3 length equals 16 residues. Germline V gives CDR1 SGDLS, CDR2 YYNGEE. Trimming took 4 bases from V and 6 from J; bases not matched to a gene: 11. The CDR3 region is CASSLLAGPRGNEQFF. The CDR3, as DNA: TGTGCCAGCAGCCTTCTAGCGGGGCCGCGGGGCAATGAGCAGTTCTTC.

This clone came up once. The chain links TRBV11-2 to TRBJ1-2; D possibly corresponds to TRBD1 (6 bases). The CDR3 runs to 14 residues. V was shortened by 5 bases and J by 1 base, with 11 bases between the two germline ends. Germline CDR1 SGHAT, CDR2 FQNNGV. The CDR3 DNA is TGTGCCAGCAGCACAGGGACGGTTAACTATGGCTACACCTTC. It is translated as CASSTGTVNYGYTF.

The V call is TRBV11-3, the J call TRBJ1-1; tentative D call: TRBD1 (5 bases). The V and J ends lost 3 bases and 1 base respectively, with 9 bases between them. The CDR3 contains 14 residues. CDR1 SGHNT and CDR2 YENEEA come from the germline V gene. In DNA form, the CDR3 reads TGTGCCAGCAGCTTTTCAGGGAAGAACACTGAAGCTTTCTTT. This sequence encodes CASSFSGKNTEAFF.

V is TRBV4-2 and J is TRBJ1-2; 9 positions match TRBD1. J lost 0 bases, V lost 2 bases, and 4 bases had no gene match. This CDR3 has 16 residues. Per the germline V gene, CDR1 is LGHNA and CDR2 is YNFKEQ. The CDR3 spells CASSQPGQGSNYGYTF. In DNA form, the CDR3 reads TGTGCCAGCAGCCAACCGGGACAGGGATCTAACTATGGCTACACCTTC.

This clone has a single count. This chain connects TRBV4-2 to TRBJ2-7; no reliable D call. The CDR3 is made up of 14 amino acids. Trimming shortened V by 1 base and J by 6 bases, and 13 bases separated the two germline ends. Per germline, CDR1 LGHNA and CDR2 YNFKEQ. The CDR3 here is CASSQGLSVGEQYF. As DNA, the CDR3 is TGTGCCAGCAGCCAAGGACTCTCGGTCGGCGAGCAGTACTTC.

Details on this clone: This CDR3 is also generated by other DNA sequences in the sample. J is TRBJ2-3 and V is TRBV5-6; 7 nucleotides match TRBD2. The V segment lost 2 bases and the J segment 0 bases; nucleotides outside the gene matches: 0. CDR1 SGHDT and CDR2 YYEEEE come from the germline V gene. The length of the CDR3 is 14 residues. CDR3 bases: TGTGCCAGCAGCTTCGGGGGGAGCACAGATACGCAGTATTTT. It encodes CASSFGGSTDTQYF. Combining the CDR3 with reference TRBV5-6 and TRBJ2-3 gives the whole variable domain DAGVTQSPTHLIKTRGQQVTLRCSPKSGHDTVSWYQQALGQGPQFIFQYYEEEERQRGNFPDRFSGHQFPNYSSELNVNALLLGDSALYLCASSFGGSTDTQYFGPGTRLTVL.

V is TRBV29-1 and J is TRBJ2-5, with TRBD1 identical over 9 bases. The DNA end is more similar to TRBJ2-7, so the J call may be wrong. CDR3 length: 14 residues. Germline CDR1 SQVTM, CDR2 ANQGSEA. CDR3 in amino acids: CSVAGTGFSYEQYF. CDR3 bases: TGCAGCGTCGCCGGGACAGGGTTCTCCTACGAGCAGTACTTC.

This clone was counted once. This CDR3 reads CASSFDRASLYEQYF. The CDR3, as DNA: TGTGCCAGTAGTTTCGACAGGGCTTCGCTCTACGAGCAGTACTTC. V is TRBV19 and J is TRBJ2-7, with 7 bases that match TRBD1. The CDR3 runs to 15 residues. CDR1 and CDR2 from the germline V gene are LNHDA and SQIVND (reference sequence). With 5 bases clipped from V and 3 bases from J, the junction kept 10 bases outside the gene matches.

CDR3 in DNA: TGTGCCAGCAGCTTGGGAGGGGGCGGCACAGATACGCAGTATTTT. This translates into CASSLGGGGTDTQYF. V usage is TRBV5-6 and J usage is TRBJ2-3; 7 nucleotides line up with TRBD1. Germline CDR1 is SGHDT and CDR2 is YYEEEE. V was clipped by 0 bases and J by 1 base; unmatched bases: 2. This CDR3 comprises 15 residues.

The V gene is TRBV14, the J gene TRBJ1-4; no firm D call. V was cut by 4 bases and J by 1 base, with 13 bases left in between. CDR3 length: 16 amino acids. Germline V gives CDR1 SGHDN, CDR2 FVKESK. CDR3 protein: CASSLAMVGTNEKLFF. Here the CDR3 DNA reads TGTGCCAGCAGCCTAGCGATGGTGGGAACTAATGAAAAACTGTTTTTT.

The V call is TRBV4-1, the J call TRBJ1-3; D might be TRBD1 (5 bases). The ends were cut back, 4 bases at V and 0 bases at J, with 7 bases in the middle. CDR3 length equals 14 residues. Germline V gene lookup returns CDR1 MGHRA and CDR2 YSYEKL. CDR3 coding DNA: TGCGCCAGCAGCCGCGGGGCCTCTGGAAACACCATATATTTT. Protein sequence: CASSRGASGNTIYF.

V and J are TRBV2 and TRBJ1-3; D may be TRBD1 (5 bases). Germline V lookup: CDR1 SNHLY, CDR2 FYNNEI. This CDR3 is built from 12 residues. V lost 7 bases and J lost 2, with 6 bases in between. The CDR3 bases are TGTGCCAGCACCAGGGCTGGAAACACCATATATTTT. Translating it yields CASTRAGNTIYF.

The genes are TRBV9 and TRBJ2-2; 7 positions match TRBD1. The J segment lost 3 bases and the V segment lost 0 bases, leaving 2 bases of the junction unmatched. The germline gives CDR1 SGDLS, CDR2 YYNGEE. The CDR3 has 15 residues. This CDR3 reads CASSVGGGDTGELFF. Written as DNA, the CDR3 is TGTGCCAGCAGCGTAGGAGGGGGCGACACCGGGGAGCTGTTTTTT. Full variable domain (outside the CDR3, taken from reference TRBV9 and TRBJ2-2): DSGVTQTPKHLITATGQRVTLRCSPRSGDLSVYWYQQSLDQGLQFLIQYYNGEERAKGNILERFSAQQFPDLHSELNLSSLELGDSALYFCASSVGGGDTGELFFGEGSRLTVL.

The rearrangement links TRBV5-4 to TRBJ2-1; D not resolved. The V end was cut by 3 bases, the J end by 7 bases, with 8 bases between. The germline gives CDR1 SGHNT, CDR2 YYREEE (reference sequence). CDR3 length: 12 residues. CDR3: CASSYSGNEQFF. CDR3 sequence (DNA): TGTGCCAGCAGCTACTCGGGTAATGAGCAGTTCTTC.

The chain uses TRBV7-9 and TRBJ1-5; TRBD1 is a possible D gene (5 bases). The germline V and J ends were trimmed by 5 bases and 5 bases, with 16 bases remaining between them. Germline V gene sequence: CDR1 SEHNR, CDR2 FQNEAQ (reference sequence). The CDR3 totals 15 residues. CDR3 in amino acids: CASSPGGGRDQPQHF. The CDR3 DNA is TGTGCCAGCAGCCCTGGCGGGGGTCGGGATCAGCCCCAGCATTTT.

This chain joins TRBV30 and TRBJ1-2; D possibly corresponds to TRBD1 (6 bases). Germline lookup yields CDR1 GTSNPN and CDR2 SVGIG (reference sequence). CDR3 length: 13 residues. V was pared by 5 bases and J by 1 base, with 11 bases between. The CDR3, as DNA: TGTGCCTGGGGACAGAGATTTAACTATGGCTACACCTTC. It codes for CAWGQRFNYGYTF.

This rearrangement joins TRBV9 to TRBJ2-2; 9 bases match TRBD2. With V trimmed by 3 bases and J by 0 bases, 3 bases remained unmatched. CDR1 SGDLS and CDR2 YYNGEE come from the germline V gene. The CDR3 spans 16 residues. The CDR3 here is CASSERGDANTGELFF. The CDR3 DNA reads TGTGCCAGCAGCGAGCGGGGGGACGCGAACACCGGGGAGCTGTTTTTT.

The J gene is TRBJ1-1, the V gene TRBV30; possible D gene TRBD1, 5 bases. Germline-derived CDR1 and CDR2 are GTSNPN and SVGIG (reference sequence). CDR3 size: 13 residues. The V end was cut by 4 bases, the J end by 0 bases, with 9 bases between. CDR3 sequence reads: CAWTRGLNTEAFF. The DNA for the CDR3 is TGTGCCTGGACGCGGGGACTGAACACTGAAGCTTTCTTT.

The chain employs TRBV29-1 and TRBJ2-5, with 7 bases lining up with TRBD1. Germline values: CDR1 SQVTM, CDR2 ANQGSEA. Germline trimming cut 2 bases from V and 4 bases from J; bases unmatched to any gene: 13. The CDR3 spans 16 residues. The CDR3 nucleotides read TGCAGCGTTGAATCCCAAGGGACAGATTTCGGAGAGACCCAGTACTTC. Translation gives CSVESQGTDFGETQYF.